Sequencing of this T cell receptor (beta chain) was carried out in a study of T cell responses to AZD1222 COVID-19 vaccine. Sequencing was performed with immunoSEQ multiplex PCR; in TCRdb, only in-frame clones are kept and a portion is missing. The data hold 150,000 or so clones, with more than 80% observed a single time. Sequencing was performed on peripheral blood, taken on day 0 of MenACWY control vaccination. The receptor's source is an adult in good health.

The CDR3 nucleotides are TGTGCCAGCAGTGAAATAGCGGGGCCCGATGAGCAGTTCTTC. Protein product: CASSEIAGPDEQFF. The rearrangement links TRBV6-4 to TRBJ2-1; 8 bases align to TRBD2. The CDR3 extends over 14 amino acids. Germline V CDR1 and CDR2: MRHNA, SNTAGT. V gave up 3 bases and J gave up 8 bases; unmatched junction bases: 6.